This TCR beta chain was captured by sequencing in a study of CD8 T cells in Susac syndrome. Study background: Roughly 8 of the sequenced Susac syndrome patients were in remission, and roughly six had active disease.

Random hexamers served to reverse transcribe roughly 0.45 to 1 ug RNA. Amplification of TCR beta CDR3 across 54 Vbeta and 13 Jbeta was performed with immunoSEQ multiplex PCR. Using its own MiXCR run on the immunoSEQ multiplex PCR reads, TCRdb lists one record per CDR3 protein. The sample holds about 120,000 distinct CDR3 sequences, 85% to 95% seen once. V lost 0 bases to trimming and J lost 3 bases, with 6 bases between them. Germline loops: CDR1 MGHDK, CDR2 SYGVNS. The CDR3 length is 14 residues. General study points: Susac-specific public clones were found in total CD8+ and CD8+ TEMRA repertoires, numbering 15 to 20 and five, respectively.

With regard to this clonotype: Antigen: not known.

The rearrangement joins TRBV25-1 to TRBJ2-1; D may be TRBD1 (6 bases). The TCR sequence derives from a human donor with Susac syndrome. The sequenced sample was CD8+ T cells from PBMCs. The CDR3, as DNA: TGTGCCAGCAGTGAATACAGGGGCTACAATGAGCAGTTCTTC. Encoded protein: CASSEYRGYNEQFF.